This paragraph covers one TCR beta chain sequence. What it binds is unknown. This CDR3 contains 11 residues. Germline CDR1 reads SGHDT; CDR2 reads YYEEEE. Trimming cost V 2 bases and J 8 bases, with 7 bases left between them. The data were obtained in a study of beta chain features in type 1 diabetes. As every portion of the isolated RNA was reverse transcribed, the sequencing read expressed TCRB transcripts. The repertoire was sequenced with immunoSEQ multiplex PCR; TCRdb's copy has only in-frame clones and lacks some. The repertoire includes over 700,000 clones, roughly 16% of them detected once, and around 0.02% sits in the top ten. Regarding the study as a whole: Researchers caution that PCR might favor shorter templates, equally among patients and controls.

This sequence originates from a woman aged 18-35 years in good health. The genes are TRBV5-6 and TRBJ1-1; TRBD1 might be the D (5 bases). Sequenced input: naive CD4+ T cells from blood. CDR3 in amino acids: CASSFRQEAFF. As DNA, the CDR3 is TGTGCCAGCAGCTTCCGACAGGAAGCTTTCTTT.